The TCR beta chain described here comes from a study of metastatic and nonmetastatic thyroid tumors (dated by TCRdb to 2019 to 2021). Study-wide context: Repertoires from peripheral blood and from tumor or nodule tissue samples of malignant and benign thyroid patients were compared. On the study overall, not on this receptor specifically: In both blood and tumor samples, TCR beta diversity was reported to be significantly higher in malignant tumors than in benign nodules.

Before undergoing thyroid surgery, none of the patients had been given any kind of treatment. The study retrospectively analysed patient clinical samples collected from the early 2010s to the late 2010s using T-cell receptor beta sequencing. The library was built by means of PCR. Sequencing used an Illumina HiSeq 4000. High-throughput sequencing was used to profile the CDR3 region of the TCR beta-chain in every patient. The paper's data handling went like this. Drawing on CDR3 differences between clinicopathological groups, the researchers built a classifier meant to tell apart patients with distant-metastatic papillary thyroid cancer. The Shannon index was used to assess repertoire diversity, and the Morisita-Horn index was used to assess tumor-blood repertoire similarity. TCRdb applied fastp at Q25 and MiXCR to the public reads, then kept only in-frame beta chains. It is TCRdb's table, rather than the study itself, that gives the V and J calls and clone size. The sample table holds 50,000 or so clones, of which roughly a fifth were seen once. Clones ranked in the top ten supply under 4% of the sample.

This clone was found a few times. The target of this receptor is not known. No quality values exist for individual bases; no much larger clone is one base distant. The sample taken for sequencing was blood. The sequence came from a male donor with papillary thyroid cancer or a benign thyroid nodule (not recorded which). Some clones in this sample may be carry-over from other donors' samples.

The bases read TGTGCCAGCAAGGCAGTGTCCTCCTACGAGCAGTACTTC. Translated, it reads CASKAVSSYEQYF. The V gene is TRBV6-1 and the J gene is TRBJ2-7, with no reliable assignment of the D segment. The cysteine opens and the phenylalanine closes a CDR3 of 13 amino acids. Only CDR3 DNA is held: 39 bases, read in frame from base 1. Trimming at the junction amounts to 7 bases on V and 0 bases on J, and the germline ends lie 10 bases apart. The germline V gene supplies CDR1 MNHNS and CDR2 SASEGT.